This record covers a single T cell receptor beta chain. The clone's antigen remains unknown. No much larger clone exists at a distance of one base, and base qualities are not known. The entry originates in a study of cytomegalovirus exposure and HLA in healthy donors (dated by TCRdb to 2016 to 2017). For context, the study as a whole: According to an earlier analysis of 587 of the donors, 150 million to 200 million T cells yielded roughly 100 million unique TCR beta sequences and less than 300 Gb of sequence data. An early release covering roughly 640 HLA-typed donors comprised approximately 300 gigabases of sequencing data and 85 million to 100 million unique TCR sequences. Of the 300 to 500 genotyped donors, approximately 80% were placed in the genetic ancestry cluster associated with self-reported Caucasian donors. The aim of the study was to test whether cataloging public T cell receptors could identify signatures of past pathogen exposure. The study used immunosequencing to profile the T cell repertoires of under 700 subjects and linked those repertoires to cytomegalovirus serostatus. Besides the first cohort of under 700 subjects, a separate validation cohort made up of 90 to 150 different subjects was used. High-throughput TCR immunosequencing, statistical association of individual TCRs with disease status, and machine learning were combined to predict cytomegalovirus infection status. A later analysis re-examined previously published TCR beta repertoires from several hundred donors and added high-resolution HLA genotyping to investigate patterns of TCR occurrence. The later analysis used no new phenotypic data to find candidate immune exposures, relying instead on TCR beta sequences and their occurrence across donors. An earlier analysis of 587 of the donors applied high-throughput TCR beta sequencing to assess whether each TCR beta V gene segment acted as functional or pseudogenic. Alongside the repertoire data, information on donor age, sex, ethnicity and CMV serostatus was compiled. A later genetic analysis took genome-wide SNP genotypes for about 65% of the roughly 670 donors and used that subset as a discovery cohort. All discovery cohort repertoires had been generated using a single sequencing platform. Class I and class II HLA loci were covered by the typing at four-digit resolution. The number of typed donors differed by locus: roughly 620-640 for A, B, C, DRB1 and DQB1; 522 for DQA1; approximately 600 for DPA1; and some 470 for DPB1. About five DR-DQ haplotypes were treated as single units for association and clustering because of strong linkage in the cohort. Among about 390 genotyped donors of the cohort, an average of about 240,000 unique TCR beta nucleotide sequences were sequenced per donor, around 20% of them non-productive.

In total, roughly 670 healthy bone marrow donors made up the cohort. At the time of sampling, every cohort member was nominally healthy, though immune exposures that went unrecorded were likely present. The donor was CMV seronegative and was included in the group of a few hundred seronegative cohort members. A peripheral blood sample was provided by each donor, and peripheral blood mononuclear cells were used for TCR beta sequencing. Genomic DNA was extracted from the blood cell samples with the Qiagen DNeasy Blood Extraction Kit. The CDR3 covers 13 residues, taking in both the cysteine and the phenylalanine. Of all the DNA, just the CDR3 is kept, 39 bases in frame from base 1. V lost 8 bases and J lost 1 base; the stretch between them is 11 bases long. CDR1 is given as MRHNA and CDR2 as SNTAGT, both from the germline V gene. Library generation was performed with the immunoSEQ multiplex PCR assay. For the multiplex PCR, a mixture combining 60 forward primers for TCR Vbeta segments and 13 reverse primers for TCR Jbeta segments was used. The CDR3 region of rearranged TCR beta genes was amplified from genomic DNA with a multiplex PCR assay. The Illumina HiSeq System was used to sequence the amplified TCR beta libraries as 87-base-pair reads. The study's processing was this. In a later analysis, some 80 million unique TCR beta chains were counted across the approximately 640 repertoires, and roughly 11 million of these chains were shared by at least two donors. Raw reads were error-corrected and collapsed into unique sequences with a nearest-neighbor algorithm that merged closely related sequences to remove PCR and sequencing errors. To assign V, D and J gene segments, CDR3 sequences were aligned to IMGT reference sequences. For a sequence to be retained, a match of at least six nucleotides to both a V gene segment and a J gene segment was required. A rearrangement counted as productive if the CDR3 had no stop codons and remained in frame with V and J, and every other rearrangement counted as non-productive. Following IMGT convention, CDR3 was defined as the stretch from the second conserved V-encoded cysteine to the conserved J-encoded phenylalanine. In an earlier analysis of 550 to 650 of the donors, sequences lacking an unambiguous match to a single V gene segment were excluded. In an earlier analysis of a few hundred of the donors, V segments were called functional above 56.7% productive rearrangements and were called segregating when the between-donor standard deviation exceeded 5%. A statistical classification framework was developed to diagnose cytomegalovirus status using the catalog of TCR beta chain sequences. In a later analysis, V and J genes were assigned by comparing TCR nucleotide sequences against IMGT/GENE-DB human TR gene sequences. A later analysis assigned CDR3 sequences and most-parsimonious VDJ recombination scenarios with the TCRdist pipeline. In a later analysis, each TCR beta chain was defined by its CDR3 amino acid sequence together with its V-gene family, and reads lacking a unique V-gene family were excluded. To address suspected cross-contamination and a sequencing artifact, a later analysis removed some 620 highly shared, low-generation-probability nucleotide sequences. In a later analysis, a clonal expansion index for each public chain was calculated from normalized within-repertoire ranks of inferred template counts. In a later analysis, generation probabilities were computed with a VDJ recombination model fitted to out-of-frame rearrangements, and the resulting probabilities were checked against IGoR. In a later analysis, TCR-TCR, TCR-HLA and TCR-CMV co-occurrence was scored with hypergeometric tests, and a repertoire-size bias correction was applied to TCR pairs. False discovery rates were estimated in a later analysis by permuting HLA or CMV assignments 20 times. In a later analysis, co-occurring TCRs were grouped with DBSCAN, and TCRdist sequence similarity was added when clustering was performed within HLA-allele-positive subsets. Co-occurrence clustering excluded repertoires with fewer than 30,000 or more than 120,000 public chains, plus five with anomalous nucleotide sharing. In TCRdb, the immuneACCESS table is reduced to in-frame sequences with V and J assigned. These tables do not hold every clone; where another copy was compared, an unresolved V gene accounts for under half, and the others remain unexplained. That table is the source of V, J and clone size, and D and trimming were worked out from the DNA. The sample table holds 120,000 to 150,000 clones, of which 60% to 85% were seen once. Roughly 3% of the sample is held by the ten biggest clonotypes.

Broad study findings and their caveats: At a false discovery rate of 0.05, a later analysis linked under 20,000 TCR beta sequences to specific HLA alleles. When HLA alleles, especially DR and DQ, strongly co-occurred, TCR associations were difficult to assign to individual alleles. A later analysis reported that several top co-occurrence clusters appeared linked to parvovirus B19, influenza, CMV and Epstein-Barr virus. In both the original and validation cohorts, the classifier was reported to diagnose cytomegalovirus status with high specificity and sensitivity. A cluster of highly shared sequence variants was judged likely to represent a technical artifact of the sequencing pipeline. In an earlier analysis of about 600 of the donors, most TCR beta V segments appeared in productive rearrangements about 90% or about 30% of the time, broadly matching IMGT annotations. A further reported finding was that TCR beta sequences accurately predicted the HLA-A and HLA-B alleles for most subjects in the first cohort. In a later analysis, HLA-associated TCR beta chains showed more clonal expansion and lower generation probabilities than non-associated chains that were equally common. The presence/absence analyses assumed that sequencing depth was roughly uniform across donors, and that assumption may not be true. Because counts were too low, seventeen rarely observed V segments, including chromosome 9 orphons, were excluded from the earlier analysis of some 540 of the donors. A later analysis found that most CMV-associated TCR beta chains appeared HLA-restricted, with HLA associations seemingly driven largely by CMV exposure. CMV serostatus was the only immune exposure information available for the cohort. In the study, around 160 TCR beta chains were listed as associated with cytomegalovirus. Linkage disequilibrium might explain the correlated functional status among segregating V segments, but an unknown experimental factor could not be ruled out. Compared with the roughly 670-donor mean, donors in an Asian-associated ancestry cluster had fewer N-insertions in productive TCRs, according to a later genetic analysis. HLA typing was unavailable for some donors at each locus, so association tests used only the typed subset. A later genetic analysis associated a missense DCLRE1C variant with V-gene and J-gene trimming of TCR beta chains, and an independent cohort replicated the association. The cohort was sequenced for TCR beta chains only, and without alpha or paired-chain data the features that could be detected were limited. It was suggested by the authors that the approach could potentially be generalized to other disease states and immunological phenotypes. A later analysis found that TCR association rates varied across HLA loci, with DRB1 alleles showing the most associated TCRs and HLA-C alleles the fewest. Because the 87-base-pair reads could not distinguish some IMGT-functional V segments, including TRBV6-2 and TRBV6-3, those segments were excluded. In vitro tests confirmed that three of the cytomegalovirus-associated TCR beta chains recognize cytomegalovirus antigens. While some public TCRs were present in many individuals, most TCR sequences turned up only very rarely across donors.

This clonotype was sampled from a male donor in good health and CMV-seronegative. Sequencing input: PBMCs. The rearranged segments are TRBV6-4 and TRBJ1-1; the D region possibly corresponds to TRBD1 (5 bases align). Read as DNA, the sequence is TGTGCCAGCGGGGCTGAAGCGAACACTGAAGCTTTCTTT. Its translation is CASGAEANTEAFF.